The clone carrying this T cell receptor (beta chain) was seen more than once but under ten times. What it binds is unknown. The entry originates in a study of regulatory T cells in long-lasting Graves disease. Regarding the study as a whole: Favored gene segments in persistent disease were TRBV28, TRBJ1-2 and TRBJ2-5.

iRepertoire HTBI primers and Arm-PCR of CDR3 regions built TCR beta libraries. Using its own MiXCR run on the multiplex PCR reads, TCRdb lists one record per CDR3 protein. The sample comprises roughly 470,000 distinct CDR3 sequences, around 20% of which are singletons, and 7% to 9.5% rests with the top ten. This CDR3 contains 14 residues. The V end lost 0 bases, the J end lost 5 bases, and 11 bases lay between the germline ends. Germline CDR1 SGHKS, CDR2 YYEKEE (reference sequence). Time point meaning: persistent/refractory GD, antithyroid drugs over 5 years with positive TRAb. Researchers made the TCR library from RNA that was extracted from PBMCs.

The TCR comes from a female donor with Graves disease. The chain combines TRBV5-5 with TRBJ1-1; D possibly corresponds to TRBD1 (6 bases). The sequencing here drew on peripheral blood mononuclear cells (PBMCs), taken when the disease was refractory, from a patient treated with antithyroid drugs. CDR3 nucleotides: TGTGCCAGCAGCTTGGAGGGGGGCAGGACTGAAGCTTTCTTT. The encoded protein is CASSLEGGRTEAFF.